This TCR beta chain was found in a study of cytomegalovirus exposure and HLA in healthy donors. Germline values: CDR1 GTSNPN, CDR2 SVGIG (reference sequence). CDR3 length: 13 residues. V was pared by 8 bases and J by 7 bases, with 8 bases of the junction left unmatched. This clone was recorded a few times. Primers included in the PCR were 60 Vbeta and 13 Jbeta primers. The table came from immunoSEQ multiplex PCR; TCRdb's copy has only in-frame clones and leaves some out. The top ten hold roughly 0.75% of the sample, which has some 150,000 clones, about 82% seen once. The chain is built from TRBV30 and TRBJ1-4, with TRBD1 identical over 9 bases. Material for sequencing was PBMCs. The origin of this receptor is a woman between 18 and 30 years old in good health and CMV-seronegative. CDR3 sequence reads: CASRTGASEKLFF. The DNA of the CDR3 is TGTGCCAGTCGGACAGGGGCTTCTGAAAAACTGTTTTTT.